The T cell receptor (beta chain) described here comes from a study of cytomegalovirus exposure and HLA in healthy donors. As for this clone: At one end, the junction sequence differs from germline, possibly due to a read error.

Per the germline V gene, CDR1 is SSHAT and CDR2 is FNYEAQ (reference sequence). The CDR3 runs to 14 residues. Vbeta (60) and Jbeta (13) primers were used in the PCR. Only in-frame clones appear in the TCRdb table, and some are missing; sequencing was by immunoSEQ multiplex PCR. The sample includes fewer than 90,000 clones, around 79% seen only once; the top ten take approximately 5.7%. This TCR was sampled from a female donor in good health and CMV-seronegative. The chain combines TRBV7-7 with TRBJ2-2; D gene uncertain. Sequencing input: PBMCs. The CDR3 nucleotides read TGTGCTAGCAGCTTCGTCCCGAACACCGGGGAGCTGTTTTTT. Protein product: CASSFVPNTGELFF.